The clone carrying this TCR beta chain was picked up many times. The data were taken from a study of T cell repertoires in cytomegalovirus infection. Study-wide context: Matching HLA type and CMV infection were both indicated by public TCR beta signatures.

Deletions cut 1 base from V and 0 bases from J, with 4 bases between. The CDR3 has 15 amino acids. Looked up from germline, CDR1 is SNHLY and CDR2 is FYNNEI. Each CDR3 protein is one row after TCRdb ran MiXCR on the reads. This sample carries about 310,000 distinct CDR3 sequences, about a sixth of them seen once, and the ten largest clones take about 12%. The sequencing input was PBMCs. This chain connects TRBV2 to TRBJ1-6; D unclear. This receptor was identified in a human donor in good health (CMV status not recorded). Some clones in this sample may be carry-over from other donors' samples. In nucleotides, the CDR3 is TGTGCCAGCAGTGAAGAGAGCTCCTATAATTCACCCCTCCACTTT. This sequence encodes CASSEESSYNSPLHF.